These T cell receptor beta chains were read from a single sample in a study of T cells after yellow fever vaccination. Each CDR3 protein is one row after TCRdb ran MiXCR on the 5' RACE reads. The table records some 560,000 distinct CDR3 sequences, around 21% of them present only once. The sample here was PBMCs, taken 15 days after the yellow fever booster vaccination. These receptors all come from a man aged 25-40 years who received the YFV17D yellow fever vaccine. CDR3s leave out the opening cysteine and the closing phenylalanine or tryptophan. Each record gives: V gene, D gene, CDR3 protein. D genes are given only for firm matches.

TRBV20-1 NA SAKEGYQPQH
TRBV7-2 NA ASSLEAAHEQF
TRBV7-6 NA ASSLVWTPQETQY
TRBV5-1 NA ASSLYRVSYEQY
TRBV5-1 NA ASSKEGNSPLH
TRBV28 NA ASRLLNEQF
TRBV6-5 NA ASSYVALTPSEQY
TRBV6-5 NA ASSSPRGEQF
TRBV7-9 NA ASSLDVLSYEQY
TRBV7-2 NA ASSFGLSRSSYEQY
TRBV20-1 NA SAIAPGRGTYEQY
TRBV29-1 NA SASTKKANEQY
TRBV12-3/TRBV12-4 TRBD2 ASRVGLAGSYEQY
TRBV7-2 NA ASSAYYNEQF
TRBV6-2/TRBV6-3 TRBD1 ASSSGRGLHEQY
TRBV29-1 NA SGQVQMVGELF
TRBV14 NA ASSRRDNSRTGELF
TRBV12-3/TRBV12-4 NA ASSFSEPNTEAF
TRBV27 NA ASSFAELTDEQY
TRBV30 NA AWSVREGRTNTEAF
TRBV6-1 TRBD2 ACRGRGESGELF
TRBV2 NA AGNWGTEAF
TRBV12-3/TRBV12-4 TRBD2 ASSFTSGRAEQF
TRBV7-2 TRBD2 ASSISGRGTDTQY
TRBV9 NA ASSTQQGTQY
TRBV28 TRBD1 ASSSNGQGLLKNIQY
TRBV28 NA ASSPPALIQY
TRBV6-2/TRBV6-3 NA ASSYSGIGGGYT
TRBV7-2 TRBD2 ASSPQRWEGGYEQF
TRBV7-9 TRBD2 ASSLEAGGNNEQF
TRBV2 TRBD1 ASIAGGGRNEQF
TRBV27 TRBD2 ASSFGRGWAYEQY
TRBV19 NA ASKIEGLTRGNEQF
TRBV7-9 NA ASSLAEANYGYT
TRBV25-1 NA ASSDLTGRNNSPLH
TRBV12-3/TRBV12-4 TRBD1 ASRPGTGGEQF
TRBV19 TRBD1 ASSPTGTGRNEQF
TRBV6-2/TRBV6-3 TRBD1 ASSYSTGTYNEQF
TRBV12-3/TRBV12-4 NA ATKPGGGEAF
TRBV19 NA ASSSSGRGTSANYGYT